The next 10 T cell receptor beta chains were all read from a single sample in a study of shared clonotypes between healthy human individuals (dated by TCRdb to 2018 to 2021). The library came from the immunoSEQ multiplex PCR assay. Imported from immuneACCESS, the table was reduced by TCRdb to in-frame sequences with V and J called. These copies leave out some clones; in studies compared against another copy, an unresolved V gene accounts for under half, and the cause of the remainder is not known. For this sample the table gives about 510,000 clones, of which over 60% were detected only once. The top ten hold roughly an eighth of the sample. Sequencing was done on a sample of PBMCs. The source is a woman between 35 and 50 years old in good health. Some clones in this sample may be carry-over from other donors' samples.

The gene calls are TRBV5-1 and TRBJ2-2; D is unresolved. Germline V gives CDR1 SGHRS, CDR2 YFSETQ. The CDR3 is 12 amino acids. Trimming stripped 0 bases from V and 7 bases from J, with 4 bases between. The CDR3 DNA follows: TGCGCCAGCAGCTTGGATCGCGGGGAGCTGTTTTTT. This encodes CASSLDRGELFF.

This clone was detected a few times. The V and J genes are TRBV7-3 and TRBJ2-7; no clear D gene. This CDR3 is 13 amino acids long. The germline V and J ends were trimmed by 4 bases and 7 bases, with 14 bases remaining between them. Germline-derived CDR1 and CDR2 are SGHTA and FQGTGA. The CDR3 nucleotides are TGTGCCAGCAGCTCCTCCCCCGGTGGGGAGCAGTACTTC. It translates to CASSSSPGGEQYF.

For the CDR3, the DNA is TGTGCCAGCAGTGTAACGTTTGGAACCGCGTACGAGCAGTACTTC. This sequence encodes CASSVTFGTAYEQYF. The chain recombines TRBV2 with TRBJ2-7, with D unclear. V was pared by 4 bases and J by 4 bases, with 17 bases between. Germline values: CDR1 SNHLY, CDR2 FYNNEI. The CDR3 sequence is 15 residues long.

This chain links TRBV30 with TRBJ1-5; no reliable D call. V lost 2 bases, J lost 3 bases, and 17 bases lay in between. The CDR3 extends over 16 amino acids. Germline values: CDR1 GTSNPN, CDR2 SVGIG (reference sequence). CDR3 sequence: CAWSLPGYISNQPQHF. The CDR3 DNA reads TGTGCCTGGAGTTTGCCGGGGTACATATCCAATCAGCCCCAGCATTTT. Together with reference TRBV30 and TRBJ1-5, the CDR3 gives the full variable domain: SQTIHQWPATLVQPVGSPLSLECTVEGTSNPNLYWYRQAAGRGLQLLFYSVGIGQISSEVPQNLSASRPQDRQFILSSKKLLLSDSGFYLCAWSLPGYISNQPQHFGDGTRLSIL.

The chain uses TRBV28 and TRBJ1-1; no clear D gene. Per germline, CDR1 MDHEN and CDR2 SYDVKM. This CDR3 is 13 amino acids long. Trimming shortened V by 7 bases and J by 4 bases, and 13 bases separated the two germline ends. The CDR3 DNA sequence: TGTGCCAGCACTCCTCGGGCGGGCACTGAAGCTTTCTTT. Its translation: CASTPRAGTEAFF.

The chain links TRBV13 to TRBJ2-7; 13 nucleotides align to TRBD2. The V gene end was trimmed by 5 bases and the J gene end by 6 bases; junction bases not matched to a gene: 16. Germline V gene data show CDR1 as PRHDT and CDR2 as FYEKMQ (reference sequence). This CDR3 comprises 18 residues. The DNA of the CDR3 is TGTGCCAGCAGCCCGGGACTAGCGGGACCATTCGGGGGGGGCGAGCAGTACTTC. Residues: CASSPGLAGPFGGGEQYF.

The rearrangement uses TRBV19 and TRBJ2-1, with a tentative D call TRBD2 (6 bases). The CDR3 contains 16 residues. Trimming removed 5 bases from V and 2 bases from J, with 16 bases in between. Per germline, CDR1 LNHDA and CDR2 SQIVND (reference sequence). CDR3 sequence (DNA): TGTGCCAGTAGTCCCCACCCCAGGACTACCTACAATGAGCAGTTCTTC. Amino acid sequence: CASSPHPRTTYNEQFF.

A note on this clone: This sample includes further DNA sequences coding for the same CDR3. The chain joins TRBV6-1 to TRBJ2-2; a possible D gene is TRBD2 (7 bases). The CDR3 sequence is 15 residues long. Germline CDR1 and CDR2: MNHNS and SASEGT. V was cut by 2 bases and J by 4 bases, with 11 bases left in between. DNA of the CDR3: TGTGCCAGCAGTGAACCGGCGGGGGCCACCGGGGAGCTGTTTTTT. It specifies CASSEPAGATGELFF.

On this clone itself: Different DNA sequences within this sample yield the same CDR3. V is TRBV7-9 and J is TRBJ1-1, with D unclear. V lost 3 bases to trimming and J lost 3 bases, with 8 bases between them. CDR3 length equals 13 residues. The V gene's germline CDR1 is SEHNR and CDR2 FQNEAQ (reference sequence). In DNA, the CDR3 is TGTGCCAGCAGCTTGATTGGGGACACTGAAGCTTTCTTT. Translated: CASSLIGDTEAFF.

The CDR3 nucleotides are TGTGCCAGCAGCAAGAGAGGGACTAGCGGGAGTTTCCCTGGGGCCAACGTCCTGACTTTC. This encodes CASSKRGTSGSFPGANVLTF. The chain links TRBV2 to TRBJ2-6, with TRBD2 identical over 14 bases. In germline, CDR1 is SNHLY, CDR2 FYNNEI. The CDR3 extends over 20 amino acids. V was clipped by 6 bases and J by 2 bases; unmatched bases: 12. Combining the CDR3 with reference TRBV2 and TRBJ2-6 gives the whole variable domain EPEVTQTPSHQVTQMGQEVILRCVPISNHLYFYWYRQILGQKVEFLVSFYNNEISEKSEIFDDQFSVERPDGSNFTLKIRSTKLEDSAMYFCASSKRGTSGSFPGANVLTFGAGSRLTVL.